This entry features one T cell receptor (beta chain) sequence. As yet, its antigen is unknown. The V gene's germline CDR1 is SGHRS and CDR2 YFSETQ. Trimming shortened V by 0 bases and J by 5 bases, and 12 bases separated the two germline ends. This CDR3 region has 15 residues. Profiling relied on immunoSEQ multiplex PCR, and the TCRdb table lists in-frame clones only, not all of them. The sample holds roughly 2.5 million clones, roughly 92% seen once. This entry comes from a study of shared clonotypes between healthy human individuals. Study-wide results and caveats: Shared clonotypes: roughly 4.7% naive CD4, under 4% naive CD8, roughly 2.2% memory CD4, under 0.5% memory CD8.

The receptor's source is a young man in good health. The chain joins TRBV5-1 to TRBJ2-1; D may be TRBD1 (5 bases). The sequenced material came from naive CD4+ T cells sorted from blood. Specified subset: CD45RA+ positively selected. Here the CDR3 reads CASSLGQGYHNEQFF. CDR3 DNA sequence: TGCGCCAGCAGCTTGGGGCAGGGCTACCACAATGAGCAGTTCTTC.